These 8 T cell receptor beta chains originate from one sample sequenced in a study of CXCR3-negative and CXCR3-positive naive CD8 T cells. The libraries of TRB cDNA were constructed through 5' RACE using UMI labels. With the 5' RACE reads reprocessed, TCRdb shows one record per CDR3 protein and no DNA. The ten most abundant clones cover 4% of a sample with tens of thousands of distinct CDR3 sequences. The sequencing input was naive CXCR3- CD8+ T cells from blood. Subset specified: CD45RO-CCR7+CD27+CD95- naive CD8+ T cells lacking CXCR3 (TNR3-). The source of these receptors is a human donor in good health. Some clones in this sample may be carry-over from other donors' samples.

This clonotype is classed as medium-sized by frequency. The rearrangement links TRBV19 to TRBJ2-1; TCRdb reports TRBD1, a call that lacks DNA to check it against. Germline assignment: CDR1 LNHDA and CDR2 SQIVND (reference sequence). The CDR3 loop spans 15 amino acids. CDR3 in amino acids: CASSIWVQGSNEQFF.

The rearrangement joins TRBV3-1 to TRBJ2-2; the D call from TCRdb, TRBD1, cannot be confirmed without DNA. The CDR3 covers 14 residues. CDR1 is LGHDT and CDR2 is YNNKEL in the germline V gene (reference sequence). The CDR3 sequence is CASSPFRGLGELFF.

The V call is TRBV5-1, the J call TRBJ1-1; the TRBD1 assignment by TCRdb is unverifiable without DNA. The CDR3 consists of 13 residues. The V gene's germline CDR1 is SGHRS and CDR2 YFSETQ. The CDR3 here is CASRTGFGTEAFF.

The CDR3 reads CASSLGTGEQYF. The V and J genes are TRBV7-9 and TRBJ2-7; lacking DNA, the TRBD1 call made by TCRdb goes unchecked. CDR3 length equals 12 residues. Germline V gene sequence: CDR1 SEHNR, CDR2 FQNEAQ (reference sequence).

This clonotype is deemed medium-sized by its frequency. The chain recombines TRBV23-1 with TRBJ2-7; TCRdb calls TRBD1, which cannot be checked without DNA. TRBV23-1 qualifies as an ORF whose function is uncertain. The CDR3 extends over 16 amino acids. CDR3 sequence reads: CASSQYSTGVKYEQYF.

This chain links TRBV29-1 with TRBJ2-1; with no DNA, the TCRdb D assignment of TRBD1 cannot be verified. The CDR3 totals 12 residues. The germline V gene encodes CDR1 SQVTM and CDR2 ANQGSEA. The chain's CDR3 is CSAFGGSGEQFF.

The chain joins TRBV7-3 to TRBJ1-4; TCRdb's assignment of TRBD1 cannot be checked, as there is no DNA. Germline lookup yields CDR1 SGHTA and CDR2 FQGTGA. This CDR3 comprises 15 residues. The CDR3 here is CASSLSGTGNEKLFF.

This clonotype is labeled medium-sized based on frequency. The rearrangement joins TRBV11-3 to TRBJ2-1; without DNA, the TCRdb call of TRBD1 cannot be checked. CDR1 and CDR2 (germline): SGHNT, YENEEA. The CDR3 is 17 residues long. The CDR3 loop reads CASSLLGRGGVNNEQFF.